This entry concerns a single T cell receptor (beta chain). The antigen remains undetermined. This sample is drawn from a study of long-term antiretroviral therapy in people with HIV. Findings of the study overall: The clones with expansion before ART were dominant in the repertoire at all time points.

Per donor, a minimum of one pre-ART and a minimum of two post-ART PBMC samples were available. Run at survey level, the immunoSEQ assay was version v3.0. Per-sample targets for sequencing were about 35,000-55,000 T-cell genomes. TCRdb's copy holds only in-frame clones and misses some; the assay was immunoSEQ multiplex PCR. The table lists about 21,000 clones, around 77% of them singletons. CDR1 MNHEY and CDR2 SVGAGI come from the germline V gene. The CDR3 sequence is 13 residues long. V shed 5 bases and J 7 bases; nucleotides not matched to a gene: 6. The genes are TRBV6-5 and TRBJ1-2; TRBD1 matches at 8 bases. The sequence was obtained from a woman aged 40 to 50 with HIV. The input for sequencing was unsorted PBMCs, taken around 21 months before starting antiretroviral therapy. The CDR3 loop is CASSRGQGSGYTF. CDR3 sequence (DNA): TGTGCCAGCAGTCGAGGACAGGGAAGTGGCTACACCTTC.